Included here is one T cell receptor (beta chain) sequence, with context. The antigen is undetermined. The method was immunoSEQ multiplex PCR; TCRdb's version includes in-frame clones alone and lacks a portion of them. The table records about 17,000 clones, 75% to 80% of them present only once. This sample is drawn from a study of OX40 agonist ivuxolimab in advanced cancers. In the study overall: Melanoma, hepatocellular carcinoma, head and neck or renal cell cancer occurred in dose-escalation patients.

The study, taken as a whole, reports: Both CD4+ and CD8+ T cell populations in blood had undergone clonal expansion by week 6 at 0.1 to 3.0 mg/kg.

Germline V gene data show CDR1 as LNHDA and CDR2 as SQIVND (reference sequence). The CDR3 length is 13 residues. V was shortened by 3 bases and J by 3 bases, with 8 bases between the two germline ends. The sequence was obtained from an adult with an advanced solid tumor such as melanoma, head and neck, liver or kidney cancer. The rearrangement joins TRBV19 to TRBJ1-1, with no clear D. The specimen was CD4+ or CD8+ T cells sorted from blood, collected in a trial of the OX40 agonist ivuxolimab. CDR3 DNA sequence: TGTGCCAGTAGTATCAAGGGAGACACTGAAGCTTTCTTT. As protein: CASSIKGDTEAFF.